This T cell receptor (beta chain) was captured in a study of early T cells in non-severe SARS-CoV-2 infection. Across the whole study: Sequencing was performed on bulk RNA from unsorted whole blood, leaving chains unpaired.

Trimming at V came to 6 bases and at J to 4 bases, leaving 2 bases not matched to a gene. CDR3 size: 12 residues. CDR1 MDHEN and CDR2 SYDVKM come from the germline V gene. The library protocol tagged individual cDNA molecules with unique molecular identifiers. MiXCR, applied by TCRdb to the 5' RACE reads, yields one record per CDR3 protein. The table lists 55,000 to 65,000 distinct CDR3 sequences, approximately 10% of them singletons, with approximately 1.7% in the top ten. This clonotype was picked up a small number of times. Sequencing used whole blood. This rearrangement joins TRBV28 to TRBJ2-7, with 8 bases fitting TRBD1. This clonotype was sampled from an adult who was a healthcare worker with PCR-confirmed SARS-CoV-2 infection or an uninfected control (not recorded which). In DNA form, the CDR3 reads TGTGCCAGCAGCAGGACAGGGTACGAGCAGTACTTC. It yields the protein CASSRTGYEQYF. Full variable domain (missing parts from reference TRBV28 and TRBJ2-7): DVKVTQSSRYLVKRTGEKVFLECVQDMDHENMFWYRQDPGLGLRLIYFSYDVKMKEKGDIPEGYSVSREKKERFSLILESASTNQTSMYLCASSRTGYEQYFGPGTRLTVT.